The present entry profiles one TCR beta chain with its context. No antigen is known for it. Sorted-subset replicate PCRs used roughly 210 ng of genomic DNA. This amount corresponded to about 29,000 T cell genomes. Clones were sequenced by immunoSEQ multiplex PCR, and TCRdb holds only the in-frame ones, with some missing. The table records over a million clones, roughly 96% of them present only once. CDR1 and CDR2 from the germline V gene are SGHTA and FQGNSA. The CDR3 length is 18 residues. The V segment lost 2 bases and the J segment 0 bases; nucleotides outside the gene matches: 12. The sample is drawn from a study of shared clonotypes between healthy human individuals. Study outcomes and limitations: Non-shared clonotypes had lower generation probabilities than clonotypes shared by all four sorted-subset donors. Genetic and exposure-history diversity was limited by the few donors.

Sequences were obtained from naive CD4+ T cells sorted from blood. Subset: CD45RA+ positively selected. The source of this sequence is a man in his thirties or forties in good health. The chain has TRBV7-2 and TRBJ1-1; 7 positions agree with TRBD1. The CDR3 loop is CASSLRRDSTEMNTEAFF. In DNA, the CDR3 is TGTGCCAGCAGCTTACGCCGGGACAGCACGGAGATGAACACTGAAGCTTTCTTT.